The T cell receptor (beta chain) under discussion was sequenced for a study of blood T cells in healthy people across ages. Study-level points and caveats: The unknown donor CMV status may have confounded expanded clonotype changes. PBMCs were not sorted, which prevented a conclusive comparison of naive versus antigen-experienced cells.

Germline assignment: CDR1 DFQATT and CDR2 SNEGSKA (reference sequence). This CDR3 is built from 14 residues. Trimming cost V 1 base and J 1 base, with 11 bases left between them. Donors gave 9 to 10 milliliters of peripheral blood apiece. Using a J-beta primer mix together with a sample-barcoded 5' primer, a second PCR was run for roughly 6 to 12 cycles. A tag from a template-switch adaptor with 12 random nucleotides marked each cDNA molecule. From the 5' RACE reads, TCRdb called clonotypes with MiXCR, one entry per CDR3 protein. The data contain about 1.8 million distinct CDR3 sequences, around half of them singletons. Only a few counts were recorded for this clonotype. Antigen: not known.

The rearrangement links TRBV20-1 to TRBJ2-7; D is ambiguous. Material for sequencing was blood. The TCR comes from a woman between 40 and 50 years old in good health. CDR3 sequence reads: CSARGLAESYEQYF. The DNA of the CDR3 is TGCAGTGCTAGAGGGTTGGCCGAGTCCTACGAGCAGTACTTC.